A selection of T cell receptor beta chains follows, all from one sample in a study of PD-1 blockade in classical Hodgkin lymphoma. This table comes from immunoSEQ multiplex PCR, and its TCRdb copy is limited to in-frame clones, with some not included. The table includes under 40,000 clones, about four fifths detected once. The source material was peripheral blood mononuclear cells (PBMCs), sampled at baseline. The source is a human donor with classical Hodgkin lymphoma. Both conserved end residues are part of each CDR3. A D gene is named only where the DNA matches it firmly. Not every row has a clone size; where given, it reads once, few, many or a size class.

NA | TRBJ1-1 | few | TRBV7-9 | CASSFGRDTEAFF | TGTGCCAGCAGCTTCGGACGGGACACTGAAGCTTTCTTT
TRBD2 | TRBJ2-3 | NA | TRBV11-3 | CASSLSSGGTGDTQYF | TGTGCCAGCAGCCTCTCTAGCGGGGGGACTGGAGATACGCAGTATTTT
NA | TRBJ1-2 | NA | TRBV7-8 | CASSLQPGVGYTF | TGTGCCAGCAGCTTACAACCCGGGGTTGGCTACACCTTC
NA | TRBJ1-2 | NA | TRBV7-2 | CASSPSFGNNYGYTF | TGTGCCAGCAGCCCTAGTTTCGGGAATAACTATGGCTACACCTTC
NA | TRBJ1-1 | NA | TRBV6-6 | CASIRQVWTEAFF | TGTGCCAGCATTAGACAGGTTTGGACTGAAGCTTTCTTT
NA | TRBJ2-7 | NA | TRBV6-1 | CASSEPGQNSYEQYF | TGTGCCAGCAGTGAACCTGGACAGAACTCCTACGAGCAGTACTTC
NA | TRBJ2-2 | NA | TRBV18 | CASSPLLLGSTGELFF | TGTGCCAGCTCACCCTTGCTCCTTGGGTCCACCGGGGAGCTGTTTTTT
TRBD1 | TRBJ1-4 | NA | TRBV5-1 | CASSPGQGSEKLFF | TGCGCCAGCAGCCCGGGACAGGGGTCAGAAAAACTGTTTTTT
NA | TRBJ1-1 | NA | TRBV11-3 | CASSFQANTEAFF | TGTGCCAGCAGCTTTCAGGCGAACACTGAAGCTTTCTTT
NA | TRBJ1-4 | NA | TRBV4-1 | CASSQEVPRGGLNEKLFF | TGCGCCAGCAGCCAAGAAGTCCCTCGTGGGGGCCTCAATGAAAAACTGTTTTTT
TRBD1 | TRBJ1-2 | NA | TRBV23-1 | CASSQSQGGDGYTF | TGCGCCAGCAGTCAATCGCAGGGGGGGGATGGCTACACCTTC
NA | TRBJ1-6 | NA | TRBV9 | CASSRTTDPNSPLHF | TGTGCCAGCAGTCGGACAACCGACCCTAATTCACCCCTCCACTTT
NA | TRBJ1-1 | NA | TRBV28 | CASSNLNTEAFF | TGTGCCAGCAGTAATTTGAACACTGAAGCTTTCTTT
TRBD2 | TRBJ2-1 | NA | TRBV7-9 | CASSPGDGGGSYNEQFF | TGTGCCAGCAGCCCGGGTGACGGGGGGGGCTCCTACAATGAGCAGTTCTTC
TRBD1 | TRBJ2-1 | NA | TRBV15 | CATSRDSQGAGEQFF | TGTGCCACCAGCAGAGATTCACAGGGGGCGGGTGAGCAGTTCTTC
TRBD1 | TRBJ1-1 | NA | TRBV5-8 | CASSLGQGETEAFF | TGTGCCAGCAGCTTGGGACAGGGGGAGACTGAAGCTTTCTTT
NA | TRBJ1-5 | NA | TRBV19 | CASSISSQGNQPQHF | TGTGCCAGTAGTATATCTTCCCAGGGAAATCAGCCCCAGCATTTT
NA | TRBJ2-7 | NA | TRBV6-5 | CASSYDGSSYEQYF | TGTGCCAGCAGTTATGACGGCAGTTCCTACGAGCAGTACTTC
NA | TRBJ2-5 | NA | TRBV1 | CTSSQFLPAHLLRVTQYF | TGCACCAGCAGCCAATTTCTTCCTGCACACCTCCTAAGGGTGACCCAGTACTTC
NA | TRBJ2-2 | NA | TRBV28 | CASSLGTPTGELFF | TGTGCCAGCAGTTTAGGGACACCTACCGGGGAGCTGTTTTTT
NA | TRBJ2-2 | NA | TRBV5-6 | CASSFYGNTGELFF | TGTGCCAGCAGCTTTTACGGAAACACCGGGGAGCTGTTTTTT
TRBD1 | TRBJ1-5 | NA | TRBV19 | CASSRGQGENQPQHF | TGTGCCAGTAGTAGGGGACAGGGGGAAAATCAGCCCCAGCATTTT
NA | TRBJ1-1 | few | TRBV10-3 | CAISLEGNTEAFF | TGTGCCATCAGTCTGGAGGGGAACACTGAAGCTTTCTTT
NA | TRBJ2-2 | NA | TRBV6-1 | CASSEQGSTGELFF | TGTGCCAGCAGTGAACAGGGGAGCACCGGGGAGCTGTTTTTT
TRBD2 | TRBJ2-5 | NA | TRBV6-5 | CASSLGTSGVTTQYF | TGTGCCAGCAGCCTAGGAACTAGCGGGGTCACGACCCAGTACTTC
NA | TRBJ2-1 | NA | TRBV20-1 | CSRDFGGEQFF | TGCAGCCGGGACTTCGGGGGTGAGCAGTTCTTC
NA | TRBJ1-2 | NA | TRBV7-9 | CASRPSGGVYGYTF | TGTGCCAGCAGACCGTCGGGGGGCGTCTATGGCTACACCTTC
TRBD1 | TRBJ1-3 | NA | TRBV9 | CASSVATGESGNTIYF | TGTGCCAGCAGCGTAGCAACAGGGGAATCTGGAAACACCATATATTTT